Below, one T cell receptor (beta chain) is given with its context. Its target is not known. A much bigger clone sits one base away, suggesting this may be a read error. This specimen belongs to a study of regulatory T cells in long-lasting Graves disease. CDR3-region Arm-PCR and iRepertoire HTBI primers produced the TCR beta libraries. TCRdb redid the calling of the multiplex PCR reads with MiXCR, one entry per CDR3 protein. Here the sample spans some 330,000 distinct CDR3 sequences, about 11% being singletons. Study-wide results and limits: Only a small sample size was used, which may have cut accuracy.

This sample's time point: newly diagnosed GD, antithyroid drugs for less than 3 months. Scientists built the TCR library using RNA that was extracted from PBMCs. The collection involved drawing around 10 milliliters of peripheral blood into EDTA tubes. The same data also went into a second study, on T cells in Graves' hyperthyroidism and ophthalmopathy.

Sequenced material: peripheral blood mononuclear cells (PBMCs), taken at new diagnosis, from a patient treated with antithyroid drugs. The sequence was obtained from a woman in her late teens or twenties with Graves disease.

The CDR3 loop reads CASSLKRGHNEQFF. The CDR3 region has the DNA TGTGCCAGCAGCTTAAAGCGGGGACACAATGAGCAGTTCTTC. This chain links TRBV7-3 with TRBJ2-1, with 7 nucleotides matching TRBD2. Germline CDR1 and CDR2: SGHTA and FQGTGA. This CDR3 has 14 amino acids. Trimming removed 1 base from V and 5 bases from J; junction bases left unmatched: 2.